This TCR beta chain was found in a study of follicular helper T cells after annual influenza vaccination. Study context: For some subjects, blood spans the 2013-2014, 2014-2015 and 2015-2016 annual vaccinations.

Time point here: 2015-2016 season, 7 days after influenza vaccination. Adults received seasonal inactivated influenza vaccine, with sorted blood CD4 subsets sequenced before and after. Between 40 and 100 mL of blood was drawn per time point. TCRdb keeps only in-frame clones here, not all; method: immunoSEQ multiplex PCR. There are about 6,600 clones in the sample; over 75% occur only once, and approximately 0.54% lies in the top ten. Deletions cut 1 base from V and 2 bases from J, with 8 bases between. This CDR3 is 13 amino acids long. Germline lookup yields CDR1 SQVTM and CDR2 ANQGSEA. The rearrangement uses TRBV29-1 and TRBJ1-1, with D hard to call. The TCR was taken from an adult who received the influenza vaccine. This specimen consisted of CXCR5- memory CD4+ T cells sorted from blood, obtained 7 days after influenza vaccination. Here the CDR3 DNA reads TGCAGCGTTGAAGTAAGTCCTAACACTGAAGCTTTCTTT. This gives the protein CSVEVSPNTEAFF.